Sequencing of this T cell receptor (beta chain) was carried out in a study of T-cell memory formation after mild COVID-19. From the 5' RACE reads, TCRdb called clonotypes with MiXCR, one entry per CDR3 protein. The sample consists of approximately 260,000 distinct CDR3 sequences, approximately 19% of them appearing once. This clonotype has a handful of counts. Trimming stripped 8 bases from V and 0 bases from J, with 14 bases between. Per germline, CDR1 MNHNS and CDR2 SASEGT. The CDR3 extends over 14 amino acids. Sequenced sample: PBMCs or a T cell subset sorted from them (not recorded which). The chain links TRBV6-1 to TRBJ2-7; possible D gene TRBD2, 5 bases. This TCR came from a man aged 18 to 35 who had mild COVID-19 (a few samples of this study predate the infection). Cell type and time point are not known. The CDR3 region has the DNA TGTGCCAGCTTGGAGGCCGGTAGCTCCTACGAGCAGTACTTC. It encodes CASLEAGSSYEQYF.